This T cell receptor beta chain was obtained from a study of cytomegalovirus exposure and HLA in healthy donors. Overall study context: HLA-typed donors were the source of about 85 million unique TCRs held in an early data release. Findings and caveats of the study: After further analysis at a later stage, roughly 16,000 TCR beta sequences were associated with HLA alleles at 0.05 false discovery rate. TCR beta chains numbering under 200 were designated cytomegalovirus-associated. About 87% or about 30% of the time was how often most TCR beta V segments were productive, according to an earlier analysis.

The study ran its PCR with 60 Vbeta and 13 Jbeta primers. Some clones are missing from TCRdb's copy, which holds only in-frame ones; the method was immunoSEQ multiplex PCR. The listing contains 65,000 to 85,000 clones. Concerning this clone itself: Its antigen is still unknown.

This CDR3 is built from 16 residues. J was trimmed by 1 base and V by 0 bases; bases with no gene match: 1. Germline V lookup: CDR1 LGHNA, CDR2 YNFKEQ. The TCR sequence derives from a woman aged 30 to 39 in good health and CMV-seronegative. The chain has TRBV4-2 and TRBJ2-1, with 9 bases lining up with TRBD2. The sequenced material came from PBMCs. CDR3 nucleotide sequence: TGTGCCAGCAGCCAAGAGGCGGGGGGGTCCTACAATGAGCAGTTCTTC. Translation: CASSQEAGGSYNEQFF.